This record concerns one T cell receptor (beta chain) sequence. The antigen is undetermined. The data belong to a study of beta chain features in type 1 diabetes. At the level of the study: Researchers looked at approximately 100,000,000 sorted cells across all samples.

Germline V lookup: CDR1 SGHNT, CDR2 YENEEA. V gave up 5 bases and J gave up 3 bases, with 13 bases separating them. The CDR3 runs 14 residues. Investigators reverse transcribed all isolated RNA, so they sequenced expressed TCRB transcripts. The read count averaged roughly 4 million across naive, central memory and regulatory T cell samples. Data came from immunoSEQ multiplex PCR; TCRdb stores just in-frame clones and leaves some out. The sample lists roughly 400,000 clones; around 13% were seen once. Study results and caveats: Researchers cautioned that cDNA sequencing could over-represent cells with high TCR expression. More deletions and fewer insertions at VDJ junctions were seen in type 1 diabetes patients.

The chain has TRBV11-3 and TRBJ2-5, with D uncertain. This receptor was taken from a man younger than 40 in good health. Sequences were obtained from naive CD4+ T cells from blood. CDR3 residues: CASSPRADEETQYF. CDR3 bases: TGTGCCAGCAGCCCTAGGGCGGATGAAGAGACCCAGTACTTC.